A selection of T cell receptor beta chains follows, all from one sample in a study of vaccination and CD4 T cells after COVID-19. TCRdb reprocessed the PCR reads with MiXCR, giving one entry per CDR3 protein. The sample yields about 21,000 distinct CDR3 sequences, roughly three fifths seen once. Their antigen targets remain unknown. The specimen was CD4+ T cells from blood, cultured in vitro. The receptors here all came from a human donor who had recovered from COVID-19. The CDR3 runs from the conserved cysteine through the conserved F or W. The D gene is left open where the match is weak. The listing skips clone size in some rows; elsewhere it reads once, few, many or a size class.

d_gene	j_gene	v_gene	abundance	CDR3aa	CDR3nt
TRBD1	TRBJ1-2	TRBV25-1	once	CASSRTGVNYGYTF	TGTGCCAGCAGTAGGACAGGAGTGAACTATGGCTACACCTTC
-	TRBJ2-3	TRBV7-2	-	CASSLDPAGAAGTDTQYF	TGTGCCAGCAGCTTAGACCCAGCGGGCGCCGCAGGCACAGATACGCAGTATTTT
-	TRBJ1-1	TRBV20-1	few	CSAAIGGAGTEAFF	TGCAGTGCTGCAATAGGAGGTGCGGGAACTGAAGCTTTCTTT
TRBD1	TRBJ2-5	TRBV5-1	-	CASSIGQEQETQYF	TGCGCCAGCAGCATCGGACAGGAACAAGAGACCCAGTACTTC
-	TRBJ2-1	TRBV24-1	-	CAIPTGSNEQFF	TGTGCCATCCCCACAGGGAGCAATGAGCAGTTCTTC
TRBD1	TRBJ1-2	TRBV25-1	-	CASSVGQGANGYTF	TGTGCCAGCAGCGTCGGACAGGGGGCTAATGGCTACACCTTC
TRBD2	TRBJ2-5	TRBV5-4	few	CASSQLAGGPETQYF	TGTGCCAGCAGCCAACTAGCGGGAGGGCCAGAGACCCAGTACTTC
TRBD1	TRBJ1-6	TRBV25-1	-	CASSEVTGANSPLHF	TGTGCCAGCAGTGAGGTGACAGGGGCGAATTCACCCCTCCACTTT
-	TRBJ1-1	TRBV20-1	-	CSAREGGYTEAFF	TGCAGTGCTAGAGAAGGGGGGTACACTGAAGCTTTCTTT
-	TRBJ2-1	TRBV15	once	CATSRGSRARVNEQFF	TGTGCCACCAGCAGAGGTTCCCGGGCTCGAGTCAATGAGCAGTTCTTC
TRBD1	TRBJ1-5	TRBV6-2/TRBV6-3	-	CASSYRDRASNQPQHF	TGTGCCAGCAGTTACCGGGACAGGGCTAGCAATCAGCCCCAGCATTTT